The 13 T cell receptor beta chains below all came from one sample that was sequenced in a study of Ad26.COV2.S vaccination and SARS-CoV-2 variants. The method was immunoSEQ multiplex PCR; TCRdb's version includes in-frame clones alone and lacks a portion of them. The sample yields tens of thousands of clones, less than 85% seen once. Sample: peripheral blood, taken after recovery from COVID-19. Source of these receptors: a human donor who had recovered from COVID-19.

The DNA for the CDR3 is TGTGCCATCAGTGCCGGGCGACAGGGCGAATCCTATGGCTACACCTTC. Protein product: CAISAGRQGESYGYTF. The chain combines TRBV10-3 with TRBJ1-2, with TRBD1 identical over 7 bases. Germline V lookup: CDR1 ENHRY, CDR2 SYGVKD. The CDR3 sequence is 16 residues long. J gave up 4 bases and V 4 bases, and 12 bases lay outside the gene matches.

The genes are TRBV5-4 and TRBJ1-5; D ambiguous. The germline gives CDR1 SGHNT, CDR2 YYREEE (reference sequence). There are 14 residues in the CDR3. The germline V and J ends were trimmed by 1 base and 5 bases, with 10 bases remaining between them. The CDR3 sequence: CASSLYRSDQPQHF. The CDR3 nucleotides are TGTGCCAGCAGCTTGTATAGGAGCGATCAGCCCCAGCATTTT.

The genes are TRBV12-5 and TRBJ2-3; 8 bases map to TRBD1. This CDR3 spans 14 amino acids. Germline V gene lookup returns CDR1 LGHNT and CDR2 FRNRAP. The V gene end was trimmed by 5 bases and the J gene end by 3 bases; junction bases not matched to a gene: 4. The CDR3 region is CASGRRDRTDTQYF. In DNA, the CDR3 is TGTGCTAGTGGTCGTCGGGACAGGACAGATACGCAGTATTTT.

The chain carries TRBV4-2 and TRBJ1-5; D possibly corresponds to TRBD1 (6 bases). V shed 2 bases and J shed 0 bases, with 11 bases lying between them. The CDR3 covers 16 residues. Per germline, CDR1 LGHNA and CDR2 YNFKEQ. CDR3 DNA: TGTGCCAGCAGCCAAACTACAGGGTTTAGCAATCAGCCCCAGCATTTT. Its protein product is CASSQTTGFSNQPQHF.

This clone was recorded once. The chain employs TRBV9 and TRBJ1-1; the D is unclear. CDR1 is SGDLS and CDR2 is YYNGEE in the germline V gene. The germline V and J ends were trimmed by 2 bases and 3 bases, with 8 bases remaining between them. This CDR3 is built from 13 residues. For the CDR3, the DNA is TGTGCCAGCAGCGTCCACAGCGACACTGAAGCTTTCTTT. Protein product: CASSVHSDTEAFF.

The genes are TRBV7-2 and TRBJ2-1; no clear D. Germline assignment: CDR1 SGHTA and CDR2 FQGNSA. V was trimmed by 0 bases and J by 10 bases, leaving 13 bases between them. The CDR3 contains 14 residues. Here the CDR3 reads CASSLAGLGREQFF. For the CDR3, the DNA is TGTGCCAGCAGCTTAGCCGGGCTAGGTCGGGAGCAGTTCTTC. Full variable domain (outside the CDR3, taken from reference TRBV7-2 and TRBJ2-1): GAGVSQSPSNKVTEKGKDVELRCDPISGHTALYWYRQSLGQGLEFLIYFQGNSAPDKSGLPSDRFSAERTGGSVSTLTIQRTQQEDSAVYLCASSLAGLGREQFFGPGTRLTVL.

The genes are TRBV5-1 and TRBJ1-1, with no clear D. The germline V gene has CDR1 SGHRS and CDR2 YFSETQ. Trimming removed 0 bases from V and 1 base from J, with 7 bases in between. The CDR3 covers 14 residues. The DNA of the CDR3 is TGCGCCAGCAGCTTGGGGCCGGAGAACACTGAAGCTTTCTTT. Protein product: CASSLGPENTEAFF.

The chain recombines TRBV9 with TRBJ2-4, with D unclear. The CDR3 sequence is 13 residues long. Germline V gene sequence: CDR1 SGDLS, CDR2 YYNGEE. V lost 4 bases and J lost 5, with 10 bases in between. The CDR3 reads CASSQNLQNIQYF. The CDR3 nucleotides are TGTGCCAGCAGCCAAAATTTACAAAACATTCAGTACTTC.

The CDR3 DNA sequence: TGTGCCAGCAGTGGCTGGGCTGGGACAGGGCAAGGGGCCCAGTACTTC. Amino acids: CASSGWAGTGQGAQYF. V usage is TRBV25-1 and J usage is TRBJ2-5; 9 nucleotides agree with TRBD1. The CDR3 spans 16 residues. Germline CDR1 is MGHDK and CDR2 is SYGVNS. After removal of 4 bases from V and 9 bases from J, the junction contained 15 bases not matched to a gene.

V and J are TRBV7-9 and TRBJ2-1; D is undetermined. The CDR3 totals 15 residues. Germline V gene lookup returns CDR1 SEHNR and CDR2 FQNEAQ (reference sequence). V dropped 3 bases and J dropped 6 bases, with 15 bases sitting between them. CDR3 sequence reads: CASSLSASLVNEQFF. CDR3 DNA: TGTGCCAGCAGCTTGAGCGCGTCTTTAGTCAATGAGCAGTTCTTC.

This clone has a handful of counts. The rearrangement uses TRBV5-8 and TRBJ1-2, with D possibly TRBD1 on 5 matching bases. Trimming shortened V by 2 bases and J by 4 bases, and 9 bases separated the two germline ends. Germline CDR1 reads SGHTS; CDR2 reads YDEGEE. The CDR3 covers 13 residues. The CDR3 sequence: CASSFRGSYGYTF. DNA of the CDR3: TGTGCCAGCAGCTTTAGGGGTAGCTATGGCTACACCTTC.

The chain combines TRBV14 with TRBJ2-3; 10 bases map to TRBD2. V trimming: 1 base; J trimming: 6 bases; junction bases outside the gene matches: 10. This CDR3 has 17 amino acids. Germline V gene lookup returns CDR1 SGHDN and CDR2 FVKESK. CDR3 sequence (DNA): TGTGCCAGCAGCCAAGCCCCAGCGGGAGGGTATGCGGATACGCAGTATTTT. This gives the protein CASSQAPAGGYADTQYF.

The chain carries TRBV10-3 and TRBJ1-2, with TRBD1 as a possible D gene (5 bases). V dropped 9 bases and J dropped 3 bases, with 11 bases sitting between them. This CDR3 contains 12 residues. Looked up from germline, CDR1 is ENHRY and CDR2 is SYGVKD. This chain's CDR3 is CAIPGAHYGYTF. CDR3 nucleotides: TGTGCCATTCCCGGGGCCCACTATGGCTACACCTTC.